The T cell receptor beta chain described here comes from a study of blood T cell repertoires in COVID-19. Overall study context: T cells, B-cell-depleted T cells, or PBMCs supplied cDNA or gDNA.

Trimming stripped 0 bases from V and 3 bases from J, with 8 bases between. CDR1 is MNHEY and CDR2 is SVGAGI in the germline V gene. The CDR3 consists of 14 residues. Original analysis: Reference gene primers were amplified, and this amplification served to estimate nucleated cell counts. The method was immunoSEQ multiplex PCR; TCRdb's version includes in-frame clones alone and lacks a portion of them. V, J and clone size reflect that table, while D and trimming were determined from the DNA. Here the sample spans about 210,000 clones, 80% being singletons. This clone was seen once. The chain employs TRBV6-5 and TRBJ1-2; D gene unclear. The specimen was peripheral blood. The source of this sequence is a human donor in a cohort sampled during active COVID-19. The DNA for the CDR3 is TGTGCCAGCAGTTACTCGGCCGGGGACTATGGCTACACCTTC. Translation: CASSYSAGDYGYTF.